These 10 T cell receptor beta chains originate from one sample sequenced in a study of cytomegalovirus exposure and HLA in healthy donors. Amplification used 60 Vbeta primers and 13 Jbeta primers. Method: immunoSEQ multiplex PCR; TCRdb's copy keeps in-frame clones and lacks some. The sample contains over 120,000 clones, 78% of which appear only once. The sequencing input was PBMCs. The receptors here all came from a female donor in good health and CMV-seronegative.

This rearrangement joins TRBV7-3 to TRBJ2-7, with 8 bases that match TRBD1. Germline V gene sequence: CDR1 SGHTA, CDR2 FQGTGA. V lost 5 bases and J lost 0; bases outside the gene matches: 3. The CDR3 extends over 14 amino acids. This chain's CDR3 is CASSAGQGSYEQYF. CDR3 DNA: TGTGCCAGCAGCGCCGGACAGGGCTCCTACGAGCAGTACTTC.

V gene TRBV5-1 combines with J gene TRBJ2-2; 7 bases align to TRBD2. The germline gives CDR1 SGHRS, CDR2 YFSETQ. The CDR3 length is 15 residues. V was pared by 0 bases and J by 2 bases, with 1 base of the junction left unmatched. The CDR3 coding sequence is TGCGCCAGCAGCTTGGCGGGGGGAAACACCGGGGAGCTGTTTTTT. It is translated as CASSLAGGNTGELFF.

The CDR3, as DNA: TGTGCCAGCAGCACTCGGACAGGGAAGGGAGAGACCCAGTACTTC. Translation gives CASSTRTGKGETQYF. This chain links TRBV7-2 with TRBJ2-5; 8 positions match TRBD1. Germline CDR1 reads SGHTA; CDR2 reads FQGNSA. This CDR3 has 15 amino acids. Trimming at V came to 5 bases and at J to 4 bases, leaving 9 bases not matched to a gene.

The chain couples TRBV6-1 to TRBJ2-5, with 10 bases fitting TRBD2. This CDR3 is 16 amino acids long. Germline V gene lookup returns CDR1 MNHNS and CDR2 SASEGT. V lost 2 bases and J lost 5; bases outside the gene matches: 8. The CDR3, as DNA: TGTGCCAGCAGTGAACAACTAGCGGGGACGGGTGAGACCCAGTACTTC. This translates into CASSEQLAGTGETQYF.

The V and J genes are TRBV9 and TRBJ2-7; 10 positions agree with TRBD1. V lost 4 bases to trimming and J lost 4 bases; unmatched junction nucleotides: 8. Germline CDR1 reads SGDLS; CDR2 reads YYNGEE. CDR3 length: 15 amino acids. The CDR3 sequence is CASSLMPGQGYEQYF. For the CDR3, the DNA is TGTGCCAGCAGCTTGATGCCGGGACAGGGGTACGAGCAGTACTTC.

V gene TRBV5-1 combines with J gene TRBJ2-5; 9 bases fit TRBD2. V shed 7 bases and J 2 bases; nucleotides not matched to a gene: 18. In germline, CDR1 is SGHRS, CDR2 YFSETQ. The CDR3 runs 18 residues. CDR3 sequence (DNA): TGCGCCAGCTGCGGCGGGGAGCGGGGGGTTACTGGGCAAGAGACCCAGTACTTC. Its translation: CASCGGERGVTGQETQYF.

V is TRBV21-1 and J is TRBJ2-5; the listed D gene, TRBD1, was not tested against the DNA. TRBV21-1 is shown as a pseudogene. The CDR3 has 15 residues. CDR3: CARHGSFQGPETQYF. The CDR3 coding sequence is TGTGCCCGCCACGGTAGCTTCCAGGGCCCGGAGACCCAGTACTTC.

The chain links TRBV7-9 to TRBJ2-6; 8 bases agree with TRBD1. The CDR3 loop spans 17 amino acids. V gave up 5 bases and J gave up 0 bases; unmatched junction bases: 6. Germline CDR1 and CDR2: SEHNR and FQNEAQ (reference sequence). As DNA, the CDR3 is TGTGCCAGCAGCCCGGGACAGGCCGGCTCTGGGGCCAACGTCCTGACTTTC. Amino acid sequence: CASSPGQAGSGANVLTF.

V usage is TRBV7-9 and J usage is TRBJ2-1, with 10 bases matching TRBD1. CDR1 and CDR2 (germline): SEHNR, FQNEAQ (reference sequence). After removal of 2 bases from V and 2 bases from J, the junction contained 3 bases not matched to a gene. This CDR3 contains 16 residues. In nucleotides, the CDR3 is TGTGCCAGCAGCTTACTTGGACAGGGGGCCTACAATGAGCAGTTCTTC. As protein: CASSLLGQGAYNEQFF.

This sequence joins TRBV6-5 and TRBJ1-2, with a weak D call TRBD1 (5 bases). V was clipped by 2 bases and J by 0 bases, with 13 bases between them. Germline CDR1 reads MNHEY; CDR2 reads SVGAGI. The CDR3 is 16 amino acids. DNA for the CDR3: TGTGCCAGCAGTTACGCGGGACGGAGTACTAACTATGGCTACACCTTC. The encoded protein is CASSYAGRSTNYGYTF.